The source of this TCR beta chain is a study of cytomegalovirus exposure and HLA in healthy donors. Across the whole study: Samples from HLA-typed donors yielded 65 million to 85 million unique TCRs in an early data release. General study findings and limits: Presence/absence analysis assumed near-uniform sequencing depth across donors.

Amplification used 60 Vbeta primers and 13 Jbeta primers. Sequencing was performed with immunoSEQ multiplex PCR; in TCRdb, only in-frame clones are kept and a portion is missing. Here the sample spans about 140,000 clones, 75% to 85% being singletons. This CDR3 has 14 residues. With V trimmed by 1 base and J by 4 bases, 1 base remained unmatched. The germline gives CDR1 SGHRS, CDR2 YFSETQ. Comment on this clone: Its antigen is still unknown.

This clonotype was sampled from a woman aged 40-49 years in good health and CMV-seronegative. What was sequenced was PBMCs. The rearrangement uses TRBV5-1 and TRBJ2-1, with TRBD2 matching 8 bases. CDR3: CASSLSGGYNEQFF. For the CDR3, the DNA is TGCGCCAGCAGCTTGAGCGGGGGTTACAATGAGCAGTTCTTC. Using reference TRBV5-1 and TRBJ2-1 for the parts outside the CDR3, the full variable domain is KAGVTQTPRYLIKTRGQQVTLSCSPISGHRSVSWYQQTPGQGLQFLFEYFSETQRNKGNFPGRFSGRQFSNSRSEMNVSTLELGDSALYLCASSLSGGYNEQFFGPGTRLTVL.